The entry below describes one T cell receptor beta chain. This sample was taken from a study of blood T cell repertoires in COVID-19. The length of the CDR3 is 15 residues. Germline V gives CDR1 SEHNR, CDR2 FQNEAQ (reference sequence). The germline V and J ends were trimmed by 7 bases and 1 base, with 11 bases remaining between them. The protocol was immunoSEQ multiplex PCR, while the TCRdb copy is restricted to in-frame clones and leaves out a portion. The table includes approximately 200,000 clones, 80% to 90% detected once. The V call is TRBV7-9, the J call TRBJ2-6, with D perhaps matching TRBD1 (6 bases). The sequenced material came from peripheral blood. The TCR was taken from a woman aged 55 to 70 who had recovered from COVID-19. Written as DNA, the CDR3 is TGTGCCAGCACCAACCAGGGGTCTGGGGCCAACGTCCTGACTTTC. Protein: CASTNQGSGANVLTF.